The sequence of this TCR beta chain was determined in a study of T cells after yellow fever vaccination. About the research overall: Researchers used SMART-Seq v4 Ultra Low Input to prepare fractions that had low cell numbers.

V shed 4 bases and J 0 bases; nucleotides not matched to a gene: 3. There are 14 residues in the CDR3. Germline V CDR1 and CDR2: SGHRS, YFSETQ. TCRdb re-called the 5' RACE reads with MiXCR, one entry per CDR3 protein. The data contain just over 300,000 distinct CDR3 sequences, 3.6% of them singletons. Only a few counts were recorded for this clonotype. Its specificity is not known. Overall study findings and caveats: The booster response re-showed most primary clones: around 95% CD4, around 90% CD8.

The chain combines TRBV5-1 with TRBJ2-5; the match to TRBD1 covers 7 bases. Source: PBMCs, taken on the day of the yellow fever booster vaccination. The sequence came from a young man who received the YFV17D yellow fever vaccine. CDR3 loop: CASSPGQYQETQYF. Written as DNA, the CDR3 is TGCGCCAGCAGCCCGGGACAGTACCAAGAGACCCAGTACTTC.